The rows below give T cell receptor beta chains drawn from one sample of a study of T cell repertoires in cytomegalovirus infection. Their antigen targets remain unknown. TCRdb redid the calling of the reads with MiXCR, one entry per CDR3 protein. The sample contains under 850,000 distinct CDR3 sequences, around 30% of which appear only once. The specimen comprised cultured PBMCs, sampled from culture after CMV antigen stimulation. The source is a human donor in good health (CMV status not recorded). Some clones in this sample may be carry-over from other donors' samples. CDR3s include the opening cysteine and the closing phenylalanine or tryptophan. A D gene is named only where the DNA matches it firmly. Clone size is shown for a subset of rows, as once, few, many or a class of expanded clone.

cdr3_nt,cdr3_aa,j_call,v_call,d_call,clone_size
TGTGCCAGCAGTTCCACCGGTTTGCTTTACGAGCAGTACTTC,CASSSTGLLYEQYF,TRBJ2-7,TRBV12-3/TRBV12-4,NA,NA
TGTGCCAGCAGCCCCCGGACAGGGTCCCCCTACGAGCAGTACTTC,CASSPRTGSPYEQYF,TRBJ2-7,TRBV7-8,TRBD1,NA
TGCGCCAGCAGCTTGGCCAGCACTAGCGGGGGCACAGATACGCAGTATTTT,CASSLASTSGGTDTQYF,TRBJ2-3,TRBV5-1,TRBD2,NA
TGTGCCAGCAGCTTAGCGGCCGGTATAAGCCCCTACGAGCAGTACTTC,CASSLAAGISPYEQYF,TRBJ2-7,TRBV7-2,NA,NA
TGTGCCAGCAGTCTAAGGACTAGCGGGAGGTTGAATGAGCAGTTCTTC,CASSLRTSGRLNEQFF,TRBJ2-1,TRBV12-3/TRBV12-4,TRBD2,NA
TGTGCCAGCGGTCCTTTTGGTGGCTACACCTTC,CASGPFGGYTF,TRBJ1-2,TRBV11-2,NA,NA
TGTGCCAGCAGTTTACAGGGAAAACTGTTTTTT,CASSLQGKLFF,TRBJ1-4,TRBV28,NA,few
TGTGCCAGCAGCCAGATCCCAGGTCCGGATGGCTACACCTTC,CASSQIPGPDGYTF,TRBJ1-2,TRBV3-1,NA,NA
TGTGCCAGCAGCTTAGGTATATGGGCAGGAGGAGATGAGCAGTTCTTC,CASSLGIWAGGDEQFF,TRBJ2-1,TRBV7-8,NA,many
TGTGCCAGCAGCTTAGGGGGTAGGAACAATGAGCAGTTCTTC,CASSLGGRNNEQFF,TRBJ2-1,TRBV7-2,NA,NA
TGCGCCAGCAGCCAAGCGCCTAGCGGAGAGACCCAGTACTTC,CASSQAPSGETQYF,TRBJ2-5,TRBV4-3,TRBD2,few
TGTGCCAGCAGCCCGCTAGGGAGCAATCAGCCCCAGCATTTT,CASSPLGSNQPQHF,TRBJ1-5,TRBV7-2,NA,NA
TGTGCCAGCAGGAACCAAGAGACCCAGTACTTC,CASRNQETQYF,TRBJ2-5,TRBV7-2,NA,many
TGTGCCACCTCTCGAGGTTTAGATACGCAGTATTTT,CATSRGLDTQYF,TRBJ2-3,TRBV12-3/TRBV12-4,NA,few
TGTGCCAGCACCACCCGGGAGGGGACTAGCGGGAGTTACGAGCAGTACTTC,CASTTREGTSGSYEQYF,TRBJ2-7,TRBV7-8,TRBD2,many
TGTGCCAGCGGCCAAGACTTCGGGCCCTACAATGAGCAGTTCTTC,CASGQDFGPYNEQFF,TRBJ2-1,TRBV2,NA,few
TGTGCCATCAGTGAGACTAGCGGGAGACCCGGGGAGACCCAGTACTTC,CAISETSGRPGETQYF,TRBJ2-5,TRBV10-3,TRBD2,few
TGCAGTGCTAGATCCCCGGGGACTCACGGGGATGAGCAGTTCTTC,CSARSPGTHGDEQFF,TRBJ2-1,TRBV20-1,NA,NA
TGTGCCAGCAGCTGGCTAGCGGGAGGGGAAGAGCAGTTCTTC,CASSWLAGGEEQFF,TRBJ2-1,TRBV7-2,TRBD2,many
TGTGCCAGCAGCCCACCACACGTGAGCTCCTACAATGAGCAGTTCTTC,CASSPPHVSSYNEQFF,TRBJ2-1,TRBV7-3,NA,NA
TGTGCCAGCAGGGCTAAGTTGAACACCGTTGTCGGTGAGCAGTTCTTC,CASRAKLNTVVGEQFF,TRBJ2-1,TRBV6-2/TRBV6-3,NA,NA
TGTGCCAGCAGCTTAGAGGGCGGTTATGAAGCTTTCTTT,CASSLEGGYEAFF,TRBJ1-1,TRBV7-2,NA,NA
TGTGCCAGCAGCCTACTCAGAGGTACACAGCCCCAGCATTTT,CASSLLRGTQPQHF,TRBJ1-5,TRBV2,NA,few
TGTGCCAGCAGCCCCCGGGGAAGGAATACAGGGACGTCGAGTTCACCCCTCCACTTT,CASSPRGRNTGTSSSPLHF,TRBJ1-6,TRBV7-8,NA,many
TGTGCCAGCAGCTTAGAGGGGCGATATAGCAATCAGCCCCAGCATTTT,CASSLEGRYSNQPQHF,TRBJ1-5,TRBV7-9,NA,NA
TGCGCCAGCAGCCCCTTTCGGGACGGCGGGGATACGCAGTATTTT,CASSPFRDGGDTQYF,TRBJ2-3,TRBV4-3,NA,NA
TGTGCCAGTAGTGAGGGTTTGAACACTGAAGCTTTCTTT,CASSEGLNTEAFF,TRBJ1-1,TRBV19,NA,NA
TGTGCCAGCAGCCTCGGACTAGCGGGCTTAAACGAGCAGTACTTC,CASSLGLAGLNEQYF,TRBJ2-7,TRBV7-2,TRBD2,NA
TGTGCCAGCAGTAGGCCTCTCGGCACCGGGGAGCTGTTTTTT,CASSRPLGTGELFF,TRBJ2-2,TRBV6-2/TRBV6-3,NA,NA